These 10 T cell receptor beta chains were sequenced from one sample in a study of OX40 agonist ivuxolimab in advanced cancers. Some clones are missing from TCRdb's copy, which holds only in-frame ones; the method was immunoSEQ multiplex PCR. The table includes roughly 84,000 clones, more than 65% detected once. The specimen was CD4+ or CD8+ T cells sorted from blood, collected in a trial of the OX40 agonist ivuxolimab. The source of these receptors is an adult with an advanced solid tumor such as melanoma, head and neck, liver or kidney cancer.

This clone was counted once. This rearrangement joins TRBV6-5 to TRBJ2-7, with D unclear. Germline loops: CDR1 MNHEY, CDR2 SVGAGI. V gave up 5 bases and J gave up 7 bases, with 6 bases separating them. The CDR3 has 10 residues. This CDR3 reads CASSDVEQYF. The CDR3 bases are TGTGCCAGCAGTGATGTTGAGCAGTACTTC.

This chain links TRBV2 with TRBJ2-1; 9 positions match TRBD2. The trim removed 8 bases at V and 12 bases at J, leaving 8 bases unmatched. CDR3 length: 12 amino acids. The germline V gene encodes CDR1 SNHLY and CDR2 FYNNEI. The CDR3 region is CASPRREGAQFF. The CDR3 bases are TGTGCCAGCCCCCGGCGGGAGGGCGCGCAGTTCTTC.

This clone was seen only a few times. This rearrangement joins TRBV6-1 to TRBJ2-3; 8 bases are shared with TRBD2. Germline V gene data show CDR1 as MNHNS and CDR2 as SASEGT. J lost 1 base, V lost 3 bases, and 6 bases had no gene match. The CDR3 contains 16 residues. CDR3 loop: CASSDWAGGRTDTQYF. The CDR3 region has the DNA TGTGCCAGCAGTGATTGGGCGGGGGGTCGCACAGATACGCAGTATTTT.

The CDR3 region has the DNA TGTGCCAGCAGTGAAGGCGGTTGGAATGAGCAGTTCTTC. As protein: CASSEGGWNEQFF. The V call is TRBV2, the J call TRBJ2-1; D gene uncertain. V lost 1 base and J 7 bases, leaving 8 bases between the germline ends. There are 13 residues in the CDR3. Per the germline V gene, CDR1 is SNHLY and CDR2 is FYNNEI.

The rearrangement uses TRBV29-1 and TRBJ2-7, with 7 nucleotides matching TRBD1. From germline, CDR1 is SQVTM and CDR2 ANQGSEA. After removal of 5 bases from V and 4 bases from J, the junction contained 14 bases not matched to a gene. The CDR3 covers 15 residues. For the CDR3, the DNA is TGCAGCGTTTCCGTCTACCGGGACAGAAAGTACGAGCAGTACTTC. Translation: CSVSVYRDRKYEQYF.

The genes are TRBV5-8 and TRBJ2-1; 9 bases map to TRBD2. V lost 0 bases to trimming and J lost 4 bases; unmatched junction nucleotides: 2. CDR1 is SGHTS, CDR2 YDEGEE, per germline. There are 15 residues in the CDR3. This CDR3 reads CASSLGTSDYNEQFF. CDR3 bases: TGTGCCAGCAGCTTGGGGACTAGCGATTACAATGAGCAGTTCTTC. The entire variable domain, with the rest obtained from reference TRBV5-8 and TRBJ2-1, is as follows: EAGVTQSPTHLIKTRGQQATLRCSPISGHTSVYWYQQALGLGLQFLLWYDEGEERNRGNFPPRFSGRQFPNYSSELNVNALELEDSALYLCASSLGTSDYNEQFFGPGTRLTVL.

The CDR3 DNA follows: TGTGCCAGCAGCCCAGGGGCACTAGCGGGAGATGTAGAGACCCAGTACTTC. Protein sequence: CASSPGALAGDVETQYF. The chain carries TRBV21-1 and TRBJ2-5; whether TRBD2, the table's D call, matches the DNA was not checked. TRBV21-1 is given as a pseudogene. The CDR3 covers 17 residues.

The rearrangement uses TRBV18 and TRBJ2-7, with 12 positions matching TRBD1. V trimming: 1 base; J trimming: 7 bases; junction bases outside the gene matches: 8. This CDR3 region has 16 residues. CDR1 and CDR2 (germline): KGHSH, LQKENI. CDR3 nucleotides: TGTGCCAGCTCACCACAGGGACAGGGGGCCGCCCTGGAGCAGTACTTC. This translates into CASSPQGQGAALEQYF.

The chain is built from TRBV5-1 and TRBJ1-1; D is perhaps TRBD1 (5 bases). The CDR3 spans 14 residues. Germline V gene data show CDR1 as SGHRS and CDR2 as YFSETQ. V was clipped by 2 bases and J by 1 base, with 9 bases between them. The chain's CDR3 is CASSFVQGNTEAFF. The DNA of the CDR3 is TGCGCCAGCAGCTTTGTTCAGGGGAACACTGAAGCTTTCTTT.

The J gene is TRBJ1-5, the V gene TRBV4-1, with D hard to call. Germline CDR1 is MGHRA and CDR2 is YSYEKL. CDR3 length equals 15 residues. V was clipped by 1 base and J by 5 bases, with 12 bases between them. CDR3: CASSQAPRLDQPQHF. The CDR3 DNA reads TGCGCCAGCAGCCAAGCGCCCCGGCTCGATCAGCCCCAGCATTTT.